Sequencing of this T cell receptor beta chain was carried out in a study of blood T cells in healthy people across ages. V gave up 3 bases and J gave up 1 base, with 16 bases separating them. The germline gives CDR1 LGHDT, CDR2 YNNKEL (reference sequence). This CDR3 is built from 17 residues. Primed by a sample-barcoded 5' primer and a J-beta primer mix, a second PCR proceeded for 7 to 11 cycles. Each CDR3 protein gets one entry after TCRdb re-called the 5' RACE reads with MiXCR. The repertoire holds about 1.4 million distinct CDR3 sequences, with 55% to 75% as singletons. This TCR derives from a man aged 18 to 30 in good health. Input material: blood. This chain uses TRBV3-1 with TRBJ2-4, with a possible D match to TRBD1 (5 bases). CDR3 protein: CASSHRQMPGAKNIQYF. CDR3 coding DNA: TGTGCCAGCAGCCATCGACAGATGCCTGGGGCCAAAAACATTCAGTACTTC.